This TCR beta chain was recorded in a study of shared clonotypes between healthy human individuals. Only CD45RO-negative cells positively selected for CCR7 counted as naive CD8 cells, so terminally differentiated effector memory CD45RA+ cells were excluded. V trimming: 2 bases; J trimming: 4 bases; junction bases outside the gene matches: 10. CDR1 is MGHRA, CDR2 YSYEKL, per germline. This CDR3 has 17 amino acids. As handled by the study authors: For the immunoSEQ data, sequences were junction-only without quality scores, so filtering differed. This table comes from immunoSEQ multiplex PCR, and its TCRdb copy is limited to in-frame clones, with some not included. The V and J calls and clone size were taken over from that table, and D and trimming were inferred from the DNA. The data hold millions of clones, with 85% to 95% observed a single time. With respect to this clone: The antigen is undetermined.

Study-wide results and caveats: Generation probabilities of non-shared clonotypes were lower (relative to those shared by all four donors).

The source is a man younger than 35 in good health. Material for sequencing was naive CD8+ T cells sorted from blood. The J gene is TRBJ1-2, the V gene TRBV4-1; 10 nucleotides align to TRBD1. The CDR3 bases are TGCGCCAGCAGCCAAAGACAGGGGGCTGAAACAGCCTATGGCTACACCTTC. Protein: CASSQRQGAETAYGYTF.